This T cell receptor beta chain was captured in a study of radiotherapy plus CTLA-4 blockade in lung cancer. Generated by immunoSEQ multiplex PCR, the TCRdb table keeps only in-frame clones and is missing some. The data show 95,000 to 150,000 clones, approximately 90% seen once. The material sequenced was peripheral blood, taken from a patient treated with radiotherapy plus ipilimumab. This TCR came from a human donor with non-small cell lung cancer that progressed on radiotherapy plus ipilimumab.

CDR3 residues: CASSYTLSGGHTDTQYF. In nucleotides, the CDR3 is TGTGCCAGCAGCTACACACTTAGCGGGGGGCACACAGATACGCAGTATTTT. V usage is TRBV7-9 and J usage is TRBJ2-3; 10 bases are shared with TRBD2. Germline V gene data show CDR1 as SEHNR and CDR2 as FQNEAQ (reference sequence). V lost 4 bases and J lost 2; bases outside the gene matches: 9. The CDR3 consists of 17 residues.